This T cell receptor beta chain derives from a study of T cells in Graves' hyperthyroidism and ophthalmopathy. Study-level findings and limits: Most clonotypes expanded in the thyroid (above 0.001) were also present in blood. A model of 13 V-J features distinguished ophthalmopathy from stable hyperthyroidism.

The sample holds many counts of this clonotype. The target antigen is unknown. Trimming stripped 3 bases from V and 1 base from J, with 9 bases between. The CDR3 consists of 14 residues. From RNA transcripts, TCR beta CDR3 regions were amplified. The study used the HTBI primer set for a first-round RT-PCR of the TCR CDR3. Via MiXCR, TCRdb re-called the multiplex PCR reads, giving one row per CDR3 protein. The sample comprises approximately 690,000 distinct CDR3 sequences, more than 20% of which are singletons, and roughly a third rests with the top ten. The receptor comes from a man aged 25-45 years with Graves' ophthalmopathy. The V gene is TRBV12-3 or TRBV12-4, the J gene TRBJ1-1; D gene unclear. The specimen was blood. For the CDR3, the DNA is TGTGCCAGCAGTTTTAGCGGCAGGAACACTGAAGCTTTCTTT. Translated: CASSFSGRNTEAFF.